A selection of T cell receptor beta chains follows, all from one sample in a study of blood T cell repertoires in COVID-19. TCRdb keeps only in-frame clones here, not all; method: immunoSEQ multiplex PCR. Altogether approximately 360,000 clones are present, over 75% being singletons, with the ten largest covering over 0.9%. The sequenced sample was PBMCs or T cells enriched from blood (not recorded which). All receptors come from a woman aged 25 to 39 with acute COVID-19. The CDR3 runs from the conserved cysteine through the conserved F or W. A D gene is named only where the DNA matches it firmly. Clone size, where shown, is once, few, many, or a class for clones that have expanded.

TRBV7-9	NA	NA	TRBJ1-4	CASSLASQGLGKLFF	TGTGCCAGCAGCTTAGCTAGCCAGGGATTGGGGAAACTGTTTTTT
TRBV24-1	NA	TRBD2	TRBJ2-5	CATSGLAGQETQYF	TGTGCCACCAGTGGACTAGCGGGTCAAGAGACCCAGTACTTC
TRBV24-1	NA	TRBD2	TRBJ2-2	CATSDPPGGGATGELFF	TGTGCCACCAGTGACCCGCCCGGCGGGGGGGCCACCGGGGAGCTGTTTTTT
TRBV21-1	few	NA	TRBJ1-2	CATPWGQSYGYTF	TGTGCCACCCCTTGGGGACAATCTTATGGCTACACCTTC
TRBV9	few	NA	TRBJ1-4	CASSVTYLPPTNEKLFF	TGTGCCAGCAGCGTAACCTACCTACCCCCAACTAATGAAAAACTGTTTTTT
TRBV7-2	once	NA	TRBJ1-6	CASSLAPGLSPLHF	TGTGCCAGCAGCTTAGCCCCGGGACTTTCACCCCTCCACTTT
TRBV21-1	NA	NA	TRBJ1-5	CARNHQPPGNQPQHF	TGTGCCAGGAACCATCAACCACCGGGCAATCAGCCCCAGCATTTT
TRBV6-5	once	TRBD1	TRBJ1-3	CASSWDRRNGNTIYF	TGTGCCAGCAGTTGGGACAGGAGAAATGGAAACACCATATATTTT
TRBV7-4	NA	TRBD1	TRBJ1-2	CASHGTGRPTQGGYTF	TGTGCCAGCCACGGGACAGGTCGGCCTACCCAGGGTGGCTACACCTTC
TRBV7-3	NA	NA	TRBJ2-2	CASSFKSGSTGELFF	TGTGCCAGCAGCTTCAAATCCGGGTCCACCGGGGAGCTGTTTTTT
TRBV9	NA	NA	TRBJ2-2	CASSTRRSGTGELFF	TGTGCCAGCAGCACCCGACGGAGTGGGACCGGGGAGCTGTTTTTT
TRBV27	NA	TRBD1	TRBJ1-2	CASSFRRQGPFYGYTF	TGTGCCAGCAGTTTTCGGAGACAGGGTCCATTCTATGGCTACACCTTC
TRBV29-1	NA	NA	TRBJ1-2	CSVDRETNYGYTF	TGCAGCGTTGACCGGGAGACTAACTATGGCTACACCTTC
TRBV25-1	NA	TRBD1	TRBJ1-2	CASSVRGQNYGYTF	TGTGCCAGCAGTGTCCGGGGACAGAACTATGGCTACACCTTC
TRBV18	few	TRBD1	TRBJ1-1	CASSPGQGIAEAFF	TGTGCCAGCTCACCGGGACAGGGGATTGCTGAAGCTTTCTTT
TRBV14	NA	TRBD1	TRBJ1-4	CASSQRTGAEKLFF	TGTGCCAGCAGCCAAAGGACAGGGGCTGAAAAACTGTTTTTT
TRBV19	once	TRBD1	TRBJ1-1	CASSIGTGGARTEAFF	TGTGCCAGTAGTATCGGGACAGGGGGCGCGCGAACTGAAGCTTTCTTT
TRBV19	NA	NA	TRBJ2-1	CASSLGVGSYNEQFF	TGTGCCAGTAGTCTGGGAGTTGGCTCCTACAATGAGCAGTTCTTC
TRBV2	NA	TRBD1	TRBJ1-2	CASTGQGGGYTF	TGTGCCAGCACTGGACAGGGTGGGGGCTACACCTTC
TRBV7-6	NA	TRBD1	TRBJ2-1	CASSLESTGTGINEQFF	TGTGCCAGCAGCTTAGAGAGTACCGGGACAGGGATCAATGAGCAGTTCTTC
TRBV29-1	NA	NA	TRBJ1-2	CSVSVSVGALFGYTF	TGCAGCGTCTCCGTCTCGGTGGGGGCTCTTTTTGGCTACACCTTC
TRBV3-1/TRBV3-2	NA	NA	TRBJ2-4	CASSHAGNINIQYF	TGTGCCAGCAGCCATGCCGGGAACATAAACATTCAGTACTTC
TRBV19	once	TRBD2	TRBJ2-2	CATEGGGAGELFF	TGTGCCACCGAAGGTGGGGGGGCCGGGGAGCTGTTTTTT
TRBV30	NA	NA	TRBJ1-2	CAWRRGGNYTF	TGTGCCTGGAGGCGGGGGGGAAACTACACCTTC
TRBV6-5	NA	NA	TRBJ1-1	CASIVGAVWVTEAFF	TGTGCCAGCATCGTTGGAGCGGTTTGGGTTACTGAAGCTTTCTTT
TRBV19	NA	NA	TRBJ2-3	CASSARVGTQYF	TGTGCCAGTAGTGCCAGGGTGGGTACGCAGTATTTT
TRBV12-3/TRBV12-4	NA	NA	TRBJ1-2	CASSLTDSQGYTF	TGTGCCAGCAGTTTGACGGACAGCCAGGGCTACACCTTC
TRBV7-8	NA	NA	TRBJ2-1	CASSLVGRFKMSYNEQFF	TGTGCCAGCAGCCTAGTGGGGCGTTTTAAGATGTCCTACAATGAGCAGTTCTTC
TRBV3-1/TRBV3-2	NA	TRBD1	TRBJ2-4	CASSPPDRVQFTKNIQYF	TGTGCCAGCAGCCCGCCGGACAGGGTACAATTTACCAAAAACATTCAGTACTTC
TRBV7-3	NA	TRBD1	TRBJ2-1	CASSSTRDRTYNEQFF	TGTGCCAGCAGCTCCACTAGGGACAGGACATACAATGAGCAGTTCTTC
TRBV19	NA	TRBD2	TRBJ2-1	CASSIVRGGGGGGNEQFF	TGTGCCAGTAGTATAGTACGTGGCGGCGGGGGGGGCGGAAATGAGCAGTTCTTC
TRBV9	NA	TRBD1	TRBJ2-3	CASSVPTGDKITDTQYF	TGTGCCAGCAGCGTACCGACAGGGGATAAGATCACAGATACGCAGTATTTT
TRBV2	few	TRBD1	TRBJ1-2	CASSDRQGRNYGYTF	TGTGCCAGCAGTGACCGACAGGGAAGGAACTATGGCTACACCTTC
TRBV6-5	NA	NA	TRBJ1-1	CASSYHRVTENTEAFF	TGTGCCAGCAGTTACCACCGAGTCACAGAAAACACTGAAGCTTTCTTT
TRBV7-3	NA	NA	TRBJ2-5	CASSLRGGAGETQYF	TGTGCCAGCAGCTTAAGGGGTGGGGCTGGAGAGACCCAGTACTTC
TRBV5-1	few	NA	TRBJ1-6	CASSLAPTANSPLHF	TGCGCCAGCAGCTTGGCCCCTACAGCTAATTCACCCCTCCACTTT
TRBV20-1	NA	NA	TRBJ1-1	CSARRNTEAFF	TGCAGTGCTAGGCGGAACACTGAAGCTTTCTTT
TRBV5-1	NA	NA	TRBJ1-3	CASSFKGETGNTIYF	TGCGCCAGCAGCTTTAAGGGAGAGACTGGAAACACCATATATTTT
TRBV5-1	NA	TRBD1	TRBJ1-4	CASREWGQDNEKLFF	TGCGCCAGCCGAGAGTGGGGACAGGATAATGAAAAACTGTTTTTT
TRBV7-2	NA	NA	TRBJ2-2	CASSSVFGSGELFF	TGTGCCAGCAGTAGCGTTTTCGGATCCGGGGAGCTGTTTTTT
TRBV19	once	NA	TRBJ1-2	CASRLGTNNYGYTF	TGTGCCAGTAGGCTCGGGACAAACAACTATGGCTACACCTTC
TRBV7-9	NA	NA	TRBJ2-2	CASSPVRKGTGELFF	TGTGCCAGCAGCCCCGTTAGAAAGGGGACCGGGGAGCTGTTTTTT